These 3 T cell receptor beta chains came from one sample sequenced in a study of blood T cell repertoires in COVID-19. Only in-frame clones appear in the TCRdb table, and some are missing; sequencing was by immunoSEQ multiplex PCR. Of roughly 80,000 clones in the sample, roughly nine tenths were seen once. Sequencing used peripheral blood. The source is a human donor in a cohort sampled during active COVID-19.

This clone has only a few counts. The gene calls are TRBV27 and TRBJ2-3; D remains unclear. The ends were cut back, 3 bases at V and 4 bases at J, with 14 bases in the middle. The CDR3 spans 15 residues. Germline assignment: CDR1 MNHEY and CDR2 SMNVEV (reference sequence). The CDR3 sequence: CASSFKAPQADTQYF. The CDR3 DNA reads TGTGCCAGCAGTTTCAAGGCTCCTCAGGCAGATACGCAGTATTTT.

The chain carries TRBV4-1 and TRBJ1-2; the match to TRBD1 covers 7 bases. Germline CDR1 is MGHRA and CDR2 is YSYEKL. J was trimmed by 1 base and V by 0 bases; bases with no gene match: 2. The CDR3 sequence is 15 residues long. Here the CDR3 reads CASSQDNRGNYGYTF. As DNA, the CDR3 is TGCGCCAGCAGCCAAGATAACAGGGGTAACTATGGCTACACCTTC.

The chain has TRBV27 and TRBJ2-3; 7 bases fit TRBD2. The ends lost 10 bases at V and 1 base at J; junction bases unmatched: 23. This CDR3 has 19 residues. Germline loops: CDR1 MNHEY, CDR2 SMNVEV (reference sequence). Written as DNA, the CDR3 is TGTGCCATTTTCGCCGCCCCTAGCGGAGTAACCATAGGCACAGATACGCAGTATTTT. Encoded protein: CAIFAAPSGVTIGTDTQYF.